This T cell receptor beta chain was recorded in a study of cytomegalovirus exposure and HLA in healthy donors. General observations from the study: Presence/absence comparisons presumed near-even sequencing depth among donors. Later analysis suggested most CMV-associated TCR beta chains were HLA-restricted.

PCR used 60 Vbeta primers and 13 Jbeta primers. The table came from immunoSEQ multiplex PCR; TCRdb's copy has only in-frame clones and leaves some out. The sample has about 120,000 clones; under 90% are singletons. V was clipped by 3 bases and J by 5 bases, with 20 bases between them. Germline CDR1 SGHDN, CDR2 FVKESK. This CDR3 spans 16 amino acids. Points on this clone: Its antigen remains unknown.

This sequence was found in a female donor in good health and CMV-seropositive. Material: PBMCs. The J gene is TRBJ2-7, the V gene TRBV14; D may be TRBD2 (6 bases). This CDR3 is CASSQGLVTGGDEQYF. Here the CDR3 DNA reads TGTGCCAGCAGCCAGGGCCTCGTCACCGGCGGGGACGAGCAGTACTTC.